The clone carrying this TCR beta chain was found many times. No antigen is known for it. The entry originates in a study of T cells in Graves' hyperthyroidism and ophthalmopathy. General study findings and limits: Ophthalmopathy was told apart from stable hyperthyroidism by a 13 V-J model. Most clonotypes expanded in the thyroid (above 0.001) were also present in blood.

RNA transcripts were the template for amplifying TCR beta CDR3 regions. The TCR CDR3 first-round RT-PCR relied on the HTBI primer set. A single record per CDR3 protein comes from TCRdb applying MiXCR to the multiplex PCR reads. The profile shows roughly 740,000 distinct CDR3 sequences, over 15% of them singletons. This CDR3 spans 16 amino acids. From germline, CDR1 is LGHDT and CDR2 YNNKEL (reference sequence). The ends lost 3 bases at V and 5 bases at J; junction bases unmatched: 10. The sample comprised blood. The V and J genes are TRBV3-1 and TRBJ2-3; 8 positions agree with TRBD2. The sequence derives from a young man with Graves' hyperthyroidism. Written as DNA, the CDR3 is TGTGCCAGCAGCCAGGGCGGGAGGCCGAAGGGAGATACGCAGTATTTT. It encodes CASSQGGRPKGDTQYF.